Given below is one T cell receptor (beta chain) in context. What this receptor recognizes is not known. No base qualities exist here, and no much larger clone lies one base off it. V lost 5 bases and J lost 4 bases; the stretch between them is 23 bases long. The cysteine opens and the phenylalanine closes a CDR3 of 17 amino acids. This entry keeps only the CDR3 DNA: 51 bases, framed from base 1. The germline V gene encodes CDR1 LNHDA and CDR2 SQIVND (reference sequence). This record belongs to a study of T cell clonotyping in hematopoietic cell transplantation (dated by TCRdb to about 2021). Study-wide context: The study collected 110 to 150 blood samples from 35 consecutive transplant recipients and their related donors. Patient recruitment ran from 2015 to January 2017, and follow-up continued until late 2020 or death.

With the immunoSEQ assay, which is a bias-controlled multiplex PCR relying on V- and J-specific primers, TCR beta CDR3 regions were amplified from genomic DNA. A second PCR step added a proprietary barcode and Illumina adapter sequences to the CDR3 amplicons. An Illumina MiSeq instrument was used to sequence the CDR3 libraries. The paper's data handling went like this. Export and quality control were performed with immunoSEQ Analyzer 3.0, and downstream analyses were performed with R Bioconductor and Immunarch. Repertoire metrics were calculated using only productive rearrangements within the normalized downsampled data set. Pathologically expanded clonotypes were defined as those larger than 5 templates in the normalized cohort. The Inverse Simpson Index served as the measure of repertoire diversity. The non-normalized data set was used for CMV-specificity analyses so that all clonotypes could be captured. This immuneACCESS table, as held by TCRdb, lists in-frame sequences with V and J called but not all clones. Of the missing ones, under half trace to an unresolved V gene in checked studies; the others have no known cause. V and J calls and clone size are copied from that table; D and trimming were computed from the DNA. In all, the sample holds some 10,000 clones, and approximately 96% of those were seen once. 2.4% of the sample is taken by the ten largest.

What the research found in general, with its limitations: Recipient repertoires showed only a small fraction of overlap with donor repertoires, and over 97% appeared de novo at the given depth. After transplant, TCR diversity in recipients dropped, and pathologically expanded clonotypes increased progressively from day 30 to day 180. Donor and pretransplant recipient Inverse Simpson Index values predicted broader posttransplant TCR repertoire diversity. Sample size was limited, and cells were not sorted, so CD4 and CD8 repertoire contributions could not be separated.

Per the publication, the time point label means: 100 days after allo-HCT. Blood from recipients was drawn roughly 28 days before transplant, then again at days 30, 100 and 180 after transplant. Nuclei Lysis Solution was used to extract genomic DNA from fresh or cryopreserved unfractionated peripheral blood mononuclear cells. Sample: peripheral blood mononuclear cells, taken 100 days after allogeneic stem cell transplant. The rearrangement combines TRBV19 with TRBJ1-1; TRBD1 is a weak D gene call, 5 bases matching. This TCR derives from a male patient aged 60 to 75 who had an allogeneic stem cell transplant from a related donor, so the T cells may come from the graft donor. Some clones in this sample may be carry-over from other donors' samples. The DNA is as follows: TGTGCCAGTAGTTGGGGGATAGGGCCGACGCCGGGCACTGAAGCTTTCTTT. Translated, this gives CASSWGIGPTPGTEAFF.